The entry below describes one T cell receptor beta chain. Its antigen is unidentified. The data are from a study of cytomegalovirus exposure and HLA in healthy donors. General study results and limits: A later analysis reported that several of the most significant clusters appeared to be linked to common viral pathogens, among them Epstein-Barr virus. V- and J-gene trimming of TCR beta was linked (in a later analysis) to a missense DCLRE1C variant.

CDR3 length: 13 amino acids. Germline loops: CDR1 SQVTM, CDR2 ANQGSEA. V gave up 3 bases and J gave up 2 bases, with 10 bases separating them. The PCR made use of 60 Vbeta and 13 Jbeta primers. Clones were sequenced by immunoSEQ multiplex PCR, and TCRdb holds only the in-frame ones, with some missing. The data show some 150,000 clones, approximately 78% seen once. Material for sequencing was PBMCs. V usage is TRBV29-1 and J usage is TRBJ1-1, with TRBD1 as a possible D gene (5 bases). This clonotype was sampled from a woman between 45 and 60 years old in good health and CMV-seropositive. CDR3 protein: CSVEGRANTEAFF. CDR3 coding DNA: TGCAGCGTTGAGGGCAGGGCCAACACTGAAGCTTTCTTT.